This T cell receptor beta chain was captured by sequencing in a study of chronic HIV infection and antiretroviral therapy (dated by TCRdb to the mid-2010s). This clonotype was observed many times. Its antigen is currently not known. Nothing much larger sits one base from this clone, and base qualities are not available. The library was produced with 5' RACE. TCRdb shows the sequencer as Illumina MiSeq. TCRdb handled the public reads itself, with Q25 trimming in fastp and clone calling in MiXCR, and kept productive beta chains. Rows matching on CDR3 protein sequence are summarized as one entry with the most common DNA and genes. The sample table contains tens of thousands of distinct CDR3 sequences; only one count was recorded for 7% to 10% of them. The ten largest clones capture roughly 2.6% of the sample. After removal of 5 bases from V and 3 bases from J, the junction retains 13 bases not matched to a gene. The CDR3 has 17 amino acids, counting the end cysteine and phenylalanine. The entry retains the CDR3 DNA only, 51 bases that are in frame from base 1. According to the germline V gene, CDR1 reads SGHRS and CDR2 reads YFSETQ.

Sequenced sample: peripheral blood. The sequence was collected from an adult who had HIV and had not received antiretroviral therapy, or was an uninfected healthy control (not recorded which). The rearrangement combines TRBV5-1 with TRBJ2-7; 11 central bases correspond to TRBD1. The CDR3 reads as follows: CASSVGQGAVGVYEQYF. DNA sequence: TGCGCCAGCAGTGTCGGACAGGGGGCGGTCGGGGTCTACGAGCAGTACTTC.